This T cell receptor beta chain stems from a study of T cells in localized non-small cell lung cancer. The CDR3 is 13 residues long. Trimming shortened V by 1 base and J by 1 base, and 7 bases separated the two germline ends. CDR1 and CDR2 (germline): SQVTM, ANQGSEA. On this clone itself: Antigen unknown.

Libraries were prepared by immunoSEQ multiplex PCR; TCRdb keeps only in-frame clonotypes and omits some of them. The profile shows approximately 22,000 clones, 70% to 90% of them singletons. Whole-study findings and limits: Longer survival (overall) was linked to higher T cell density in blood.

Sequencing was performed on peripheral blood, taken before any cancer treatment. This sequence was found in a male donor older than 55 with stage I squamous cell lung carcinoma. The chain uses TRBV29-1 and TRBJ1-1; D remains ambiguous. The CDR3 protein is CSVEGHPNTEAFF. In DNA, the CDR3 is TGCAGCGTTGAAGGCCACCCGAACACTGAAGCTTTCTTT.